This T cell receptor (beta chain) was identified during a study of T cells in Graves' hyperthyroidism and ophthalmopathy. Study details: Any treatment followed the collection of peripheral blood at initial diagnosis.

Under 3 months was the duration of disease in ophthalmopathy patients, who also had a Clinical Activity Score of at least 3 and a NOSPECS grade of at least 4. TCR beta CDR3 region amplification was performed from RNA transcripts. During a first-round RT-PCR of the TCR CDR3, the HTBI primer set was used. TCRdb passed the multiplex PCR reads through MiXCR, listing each CDR3 protein once. The table records more than 500,000 distinct CDR3 sequences, roughly a sixth of them present only once. Remarks on this clonotype: Its antigen is currently unknown.

Study outcomes and limitations: Researchers found most expanded thyroid clonotypes above 0.001 in blood as well. Separating ophthalmopathy from stable hyperthyroidism was achieved by a 13 V-J model.

Germline lookup yields CDR1 SGHTA and CDR2 FQGNSA. V lost 3 bases, J lost 4 bases, and 5 bases lay in between. The length of the CDR3 is 12 residues. Input material: blood. The receptor's source is a woman aged 30 to 39 with Graves' ophthalmopathy. The rearrangement joins TRBV7-2 to TRBJ2-3; D is ambiguous. CDR3 amino acids: CASSFFADTQYF. In DNA form, the CDR3 reads TGTGCCAGCAGCTTTTTCGCAGATACGCAGTATTTT.